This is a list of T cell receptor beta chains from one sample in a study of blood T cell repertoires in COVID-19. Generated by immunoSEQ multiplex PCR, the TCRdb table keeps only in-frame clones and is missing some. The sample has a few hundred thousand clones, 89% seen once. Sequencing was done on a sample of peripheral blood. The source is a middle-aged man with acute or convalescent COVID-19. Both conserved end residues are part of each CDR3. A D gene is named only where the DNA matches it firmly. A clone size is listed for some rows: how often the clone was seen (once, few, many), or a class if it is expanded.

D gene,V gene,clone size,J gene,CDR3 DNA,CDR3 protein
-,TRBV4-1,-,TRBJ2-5,TGCGCCAGCAGCCAACGATCCCAACTACTTCAAGAGACCCAGTACTTC,CASSQRSQLLQETQYF
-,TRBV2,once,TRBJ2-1,TGTGCCAGCAAGGAGCGGGCTAACTCCTACAATGAGCAGTTCTTC,CASKERANSYNEQFF
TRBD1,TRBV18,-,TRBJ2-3,TGTGCCAGCTCGGCCGAGACAGGGGGCGCAGATACGCAGTATTTT,CASSAETGGADTQYF
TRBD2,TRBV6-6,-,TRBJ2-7,TGTGCCAGCAGTCCGGGACGGCCCGGGACTAGCGGGAGGGTTCCGCAGTACTTC,CASSPGRPGTSGRVPQYF
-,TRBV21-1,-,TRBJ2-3,TGTGCCAGCAGCAAAGGACCGGGACTAGCGGGCCCGATCACAGATACGCAGTATTTT,CASSKGPGLAGPITDTQYF
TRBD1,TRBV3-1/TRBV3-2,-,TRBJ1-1,TGTGCCAGCAGCCTCACAGGGGTCGGGACTGAAGCTTTCTTT,CASSLTGVGTEAFF
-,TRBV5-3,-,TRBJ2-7,TGTGCCAGAAGCTTTAGCCGGGACGAGCAGTACTTC,CARSFSRDEQYF
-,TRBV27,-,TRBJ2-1,TGTGCCAGCAGTTACGGACTATACAATGAGCAGTTCTTC,CASSYGLYNEQFF
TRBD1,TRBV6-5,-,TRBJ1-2,TGTGCCAGCACCGGACAGGGGGAAGTTGGCTACACCTTC,CASTGQGEVGYTF
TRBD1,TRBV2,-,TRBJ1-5,TGTGCCAGCAGTCGGGACAGGGGACGAGGTCAGCCCCAGCATTTT,CASSRDRGRGQPQHF
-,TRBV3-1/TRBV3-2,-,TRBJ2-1,TGTGCCAGCAGCCGCGGACATTCCTCCTACAATGAGCAGTTCTTC,CASSRGHSSYNEQFF
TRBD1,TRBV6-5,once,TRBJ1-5,TGTGCCAGCAGCACGGACAGGGAGGTTCAGCCCCAGCATTTT,CASSTDREVQPQHF
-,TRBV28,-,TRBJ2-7,TGTGCCAGCAGTTTATCGGCCAGGGCCTACGAGCAGTACTTC,CASSLSARAYEQYF
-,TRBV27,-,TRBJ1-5,TGTGCCAGCAGTTTGAGCAGGAATAGCAATCAGCCCCAGCATTTT,CASSLSRNSNQPQHF
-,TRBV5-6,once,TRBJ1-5,TGTGCCAGCAGCCTGGGGACGGGGATAGATCAGCCCCAGCATTTT,CASSLGTGIDQPQHF
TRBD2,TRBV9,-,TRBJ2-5,TGTGCCAGCAGCAAACTAGCGGGGCAAGAGACCCAGTACTTC,CASSKLAGQETQYF
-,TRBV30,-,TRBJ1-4,TGTGCCTGGAGTACGCAGGGCCTATGGGAAAAACTGTTTTTT,CAWSTQGLWEKLFF
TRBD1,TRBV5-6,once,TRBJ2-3,TGTGCCAGCAGCCCGACAGGGGATAACACAGATACGCAGTATTTT,CASSPTGDNTDTQYF
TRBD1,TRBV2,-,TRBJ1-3,TGTGCCAGCAGCGGGACAGGCCAGAACTCTGGAAACACCATATATTTT,CASSGTGQNSGNTIYF
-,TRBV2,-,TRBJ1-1,TGTGCCAGCAGTGCATCGGGGTTTCCTTTGGTGACTGAAGCTTTCTTT,CASSASGFPLVTEAFF
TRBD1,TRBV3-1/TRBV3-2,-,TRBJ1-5,TGTGCCCAATGGGGACAGGTGTATCAGCCCCAGCATTTT,CAQWGQVYQPQHF
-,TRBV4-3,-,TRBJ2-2,TGCGCCAGCAGCCAATACACAGGGAGTACCGGGGAGCTGTTTTTT,CASSQYTGSTGELFF
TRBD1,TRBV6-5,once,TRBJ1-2,TGTGCCAGCAGTTACCGAAGGACAGGGGCTAACTATGGCTACACCTTC,CASSYRRTGANYGYTF
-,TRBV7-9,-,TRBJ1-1,TGTGCCAGCAGCTTAGAGGGACTACCTGAAGCTTTCTTT,CASSLEGLPEAFF
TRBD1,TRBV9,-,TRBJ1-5,TGTGCCAGCAGCGTAACGGAAGACAGGGTGAGGGTTTATCAGCCCCAGCATTTT,CASSVTEDRVRVYQPQHF
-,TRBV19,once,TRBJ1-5,TGTGCCAGTAGTGTCAGGGGTCAGCAGCCCCAGCATTTT,CASSVRGQQPQHF
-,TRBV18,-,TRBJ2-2,TGTGCCAGCTCACCATCCGTCAGGGGTACCGGGGAGCTGTTTTTT,CASSPSVRGTGELFF
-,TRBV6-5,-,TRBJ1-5,TGTGCCAGCAGTATCCGCAGGGAAAATCAGCCCCAGCATTTT,CASSIRRENQPQHF
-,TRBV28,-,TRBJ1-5,TGTGCCAGCAGTTTACTTATGGCGGGGAGCAATCAGCCCCAGCATTTT,CASSLLMAGSNQPQHF
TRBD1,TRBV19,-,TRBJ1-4,TGTGCCAGTAGCCCACAGGGGTTATATGAAAAACTGTTTTTT,CASSPQGLYEKLFF
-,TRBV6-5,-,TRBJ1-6,TGTGCCAGCAGTTACTCTCGGACAGCCAATTCACCCCTCCACTTT,CASSYSRTANSPLHF
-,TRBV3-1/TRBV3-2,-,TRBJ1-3,TGTGCCAGCAGCGGGCAAGCTGGAAACACCATATATTTT,CASSGQAGNTIYF
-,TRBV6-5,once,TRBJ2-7,TGTGCCAGCAGTTACTCCTTTCGGGAAACCTACGAGCAGTACTTC,CASSYSFRETYEQYF
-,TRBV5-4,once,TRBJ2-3,TGTGCCAGCAGCCGCGGGACTAGCACAGATACGCAGTATTTT,CASSRGTSTDTQYF
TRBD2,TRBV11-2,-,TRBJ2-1,TGTGCCAGCAGCTTGAGCGGGAGTTTTTACAATGAGCAGTTCTTC,CASSLSGSFYNEQFF
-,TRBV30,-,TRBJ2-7,TGTGCCTGGAGTGCACTCGACAGGTACCACGAGCAGTACTTC,CAWSALDRYHEQYF
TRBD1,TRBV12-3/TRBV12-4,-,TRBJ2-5,TGTGCCAGCAGGGACAGGGGAGAGACCCAGTACTTC,CASRDRGETQYF
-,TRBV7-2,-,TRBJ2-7,TGTGCCAGCAGACTACGACAGAGCTCCTACGAGCAGTACTTC,CASRLRQSSYEQYF
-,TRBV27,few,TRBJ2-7,TGTGCCAGCAGTTTGCGCGGGGCCACCTACGAGCAGTACTTC,CASSLRGATYEQYF
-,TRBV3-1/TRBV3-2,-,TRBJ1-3,TGTGCCAGCAGCCAAGAATCAGGTTATGGAAACACCATATATTTT,CASSQESGYGNTIYF
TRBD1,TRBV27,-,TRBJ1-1,TGTGCCAGCAGTCCGGGACAGGGGGTTACTGAAGCTTTCTTT,CASSPGQGVTEAFF
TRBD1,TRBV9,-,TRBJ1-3,TGTGCCAGCAGCTTTTTACCGGGACAGGGGGGCGGAAACACCATATATTTT,CASSFLPGQGGGNTIYF
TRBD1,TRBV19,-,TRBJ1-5,TGTGCCAGTACTTCAACCGGGACAGGGAGCGCGCCCCAGCATTTT,CASTSTGTGSAPQHF
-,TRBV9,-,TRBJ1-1,TGTGCCAGCAGCGTAGATGAAGCGCGGAACACTGAAGCTTTCTTT,CASSVDEARNTEAFF
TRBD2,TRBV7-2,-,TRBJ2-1,TGTGCCAGCAGCTCTAAAAGACTAGCTTACAATGAGCAGTTCTTC,CASSSKRLAYNEQFF
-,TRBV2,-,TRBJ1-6,TGTGCCAGCAGTGAGAACGGCCGCGGGTCACCCCTCCACTTT,CASSENGRGSPLHF
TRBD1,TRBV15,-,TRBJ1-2,TGTGCCACCAGCAGACAGGGGGCAAGCTACACCTTC,CATSRQGASYTF